The clone carrying this T cell receptor (beta chain) turned up a few times. The antigen remains unidentified. The authors split each subset's genomic DNA evenly across several immunoSEQ plates. Clones were read by immunoSEQ multiplex PCR, and TCRdb kept only the in-frame ones, dropping some. The data contain 2 million to 2.5 million clones, roughly 95% of them singletons. The data are from a study of shared clonotypes between healthy human individuals. Study details: The composition of the donors was two women and a few men aged 18 to 49. General observations from the study: An effect of sequencing depth on clonotype sharing among donors was expected.

The V and J ends lost 5 bases and 2 bases, in that order; junction bases with no gene match: 3. Germline-derived CDR1 and CDR2 are SQVTM and ANQGSEA. The length of the CDR3 is 13 residues. This chain joins TRBV29-1 and TRBJ1-1; 9 positions agree with TRBD1. The receptor's source is a man aged 18-30 years in good health. Sequencing used naive CD4+ T cells sorted from blood. Specified subset: CD45RA+ positively selected. The CDR3 DNA reads as TGCAGCGTTACTACAGGGGGCAACACTGAAGCTTTCTTT. The encoded protein is CSVTTGGNTEAFF.